These 17 T cell receptor beta chains came from one sample sequenced in a study of blood T cell repertoires in COVID-19 (dated by TCRdb to 2018 to 2021). The library was made by the immunoSEQ multiplex PCR assay. TCRdb carries this immuneACCESS record with in-frame sequences only. Its versions omit some clonotypes, under half of them owing to an unresolved V gene in the studies checked, with the rest unexplained. The table for this sample lists more than 250,000 clones; around 90% of them were counted only once. The ten largest make up around 0.7% of the sample. The sequencing sample was made of peripheral blood. All receptors derive from a human donor in a cohort sampled during active COVID-19.

The rearrangement joins TRBV6-6 to TRBJ1-2; TRBD1 matches 10 bases. Germline V gene lookup returns CDR1 MNHNY and CDR2 SVGAGI (reference sequence). The CDR3 consists of 14 residues. J lost 8 bases, V lost 4 bases, and 7 bases had no gene match. As DNA, the CDR3 is TGTGCCAGCAGTTCAAGGACAGGGGGTGACGGCTACACCTTC. Its protein is CASSSRTGGDGYTF.

The chain combines TRBV5-1 with TRBJ1-6, with 8 nucleotides matching TRBD1. The ends lost 0 bases at V and 9 bases at J; junction bases unmatched: 2. Germline lookup yields CDR1 SGHRS and CDR2 YFSETQ. This CDR3 has 14 residues. CDR3 sequence reads: CASSLGQGASPLHF. For the CDR3, the DNA is TGCGCCAGCAGCTTGGGGCAGGGGGCTTCACCCCTCCACTTT.

The rearrangement uses TRBV7-9 and TRBJ1-5; D remains unclear. The germline V gene encodes CDR1 SEHNR and CDR2 FQNEAQ (reference sequence). This CDR3 contains 13 residues. Trimming pared 5 bases from V and 7 bases from J, leaving 12 bases between. The DNA of the CDR3 is TGTGCCAGCAGCATTCCCGGGGAACAGCCCCAGCATTTT. Translated: CASSIPGEQPQHF.

The rearrangement links TRBV7-9 to TRBJ1-2; TRBD1 matches at 9 bases. The V gene end was trimmed by 7 bases and the J gene end by 8 bases; junction bases not matched to a gene: 14. The CDR3 extends over 15 amino acids. In germline, CDR1 is SEHNR, CDR2 FQNEAQ (reference sequence). The CDR3: CASTQSGTGWDGYTF. CDR3 nucleotide sequence: TGTGCCAGCACCCAGTCCGGGACAGGGTGGGACGGCTACACCTTC. Full variable domain (missing parts from reference TRBV7-9 and TRBJ1-2): DTGVSQNPRHKITKRGQNVTFRCDPISEHNRLYWYRQTLGQGPEFLTYFQNEAQLEKSRLLSDRFSAERPKGSFSTLEIQRTEQGDSAMYLCASTQSGTGWDGYTFGSGTRLTVV.

This clone was recorded once. The V call is TRBV4-1, the J call TRBJ2-7, with D hard to call. The CDR3 sequence is 13 residues long. In germline, CDR1 is MGHRA, CDR2 YSYEKL. The V end was cut by 4 bases, the J end by 3 bases, with 10 bases between. CDR3 sequence (DNA): TGCGCCAGCAGCCCTCAAACCTACTACGAGCAGTACTTC. It is translated as CASSPQTYYEQYF.

The CDR3 protein is CASSLLPLSGADNEQFF. The CDR3 region has the DNA TGTGCCAGCAGCTTACTCCCTCTTAGCGGAGCCGACAATGAGCAGTTCTTC. The chain couples TRBV7-3 to TRBJ2-1; a weak D match, TRBD2 (6 bases). CDR1 and CDR2 from the germline V gene are SGHTA and FQGTGA. V was clipped by 2 bases and J by 5 bases, with 19 bases between them. This CDR3 has 17 residues.

The rearrangement uses TRBV6-5 and TRBJ2-5; possibly TRBD1 for D (6 bases). CDR1 is MNHEY, CDR2 SVGAGI, per germline. V was trimmed by 2 bases and J by 4 bases, leaving 17 bases between them. The CDR3 runs 16 residues. The DNA for the CDR3 is TGTGCCAGCAGTTACCGAAGCAGGGGTTACAGAGAGACCCAGTACTTC. This translates into CASSYRSRGYRETQYF.

The chain joins TRBV6-1 to TRBJ1-4; D possibly corresponds to TRBD1 (6 bases). Trimming removed 0 bases from V and 4 bases from J, with 15 bases in between. Germline lookup yields CDR1 MNHNS and CDR2 SASEGT. The CDR3 is 17 amino acids. CDR3 residues: CASSEAIRTDFNEKLFF. CDR3 DNA sequence: TGTGCCAGCAGTGAAGCCATTCGGACAGATTTTAATGAAAAACTGTTTTTT.

The chain employs TRBV30 and TRBJ2-1; 15 bases map to TRBD2. The V segment lost 8 bases and the J segment 6 bases; nucleotides outside the gene matches: 8. The CDR3 has 15 amino acids. From germline, CDR1 is GTSNPN and CDR2 SVGIG (reference sequence). CDR3 DNA sequence: TGTGCCCTGACCGCGGGACTAGCGGGAGGCAATGAGCAGTTCTTC. Protein product: CALTAGLAGGNEQFF.

V usage is TRBV7-8 and J usage is TRBJ1-1; 7 bases agree with TRBD1. CDR1 and CDR2 (germline): SGHVS, FQNEAQ. The V gene end was trimmed by 3 bases and the J gene end by 6 bases; junction bases not matched to a gene: 4. The CDR3 covers 13 residues. The CDR3 loop reads CASSFQGVAEAFF. The CDR3, as DNA: TGTGCCAGCAGCTTTCAGGGGGTGGCTGAAGCTTTCTTT.

The rearrangement joins TRBV7-9 to TRBJ2-7; TRBD1 is a possible D gene (5 bases). Germline V gene data show CDR1 as SEHNR and CDR2 as FQNEAQ (reference sequence). V was pared by 5 bases and J by 3 bases, with 17 bases between. The CDR3 runs 15 residues. The chain's CDR3 is CASSPPRTPDYEQYF. CDR3 bases: TGTGCCAGCAGCCCACCCCGGACACCCGACTACGAGCAGTACTTC.

The gene calls are TRBV6-5 and TRBJ2-7; the match to TRBD2 covers 8 bases. CDR3 size: 14 residues. In germline, CDR1 is MNHEY, CDR2 SVGAGI. The V segment lost 7 bases and the J segment 4 bases; nucleotides outside the gene matches: 9. CDR3 DNA sequence: TGTGCCAGCAAGATACGACTAGCGCGTTACGAGCAGTACTTC. Amino acids: CASKIRLARYEQYF.

The genes are TRBV7-8 and TRBJ2-5; 13 nucleotides match TRBD2. V trimming: 5 bases; J trimming: 4 bases; junction bases outside the gene matches: 1. There are 14 residues in the CDR3. The germline V gene encodes CDR1 SGHVS and CDR2 FQNEAQ. The CDR3 loop is CASSGLAGAETQYF. The CDR3 DNA reads as TGTGCCAGCAGCGGACTAGCGGGGGCAGAGACCCAGTACTTC.

V and J are TRBV19 and TRBJ1-1; possibly TRBD1 for D (5 bases). CDR1 and CDR2 from the germline V gene are LNHDA and SQIVND (reference sequence). Between the trimmed V and J ends, which lost 5 bases and 0 bases, there was a span of 13 bases. The CDR3 is made up of 15 amino acids. This CDR3 reads CASSRPGTLNTEAFF. CDR3 nucleotide sequence: TGTGCCAGTAGTCGACCAGGGACTCTGAACACTGAAGCTTTCTTT.

V is TRBV27 and J is TRBJ2-7; 14 bases fit TRBD2. This CDR3 is built from 15 residues. Germline V gene data show CDR1 as MNHEY and CDR2 as SMNVEV (reference sequence). V trimming: 5 bases; J trimming: 6 bases; junction bases outside the gene matches: 6. CDR3 region: CASSPGTSGRLEQYF. CDR3 DNA sequence: TGTGCCAGCAGTCCTGGGACTAGCGGGAGACTCGAGCAGTACTTC.

This chain links TRBV6-5 with TRBJ2-7, with a tentative D call TRBD1 (6 bases). Trimming removed 4 bases at V and 4 bases at J, with 14 bases between. The germline CDR1 and CDR2 sequences are MNHEY and SVGAGI. The CDR3 runs to 14 residues. The CDR3 region has the DNA TGTGCCAGCAGTTTAACAGGGATTCGGTACGAGCAGTACTTC. Amino acid sequence: CASSLTGIRYEQYF.

This clone was seen only a few times. The V call is TRBV28, the J call TRBJ1-2; D not resolved. In germline, CDR1 is MDHEN, CDR2 SYDVKM. The CDR3 contains 13 residues. V lost 6 bases and J 4 bases, leaving 12 bases between the germline ends. CDR3 loop: CASSNGLIYGYTF. The CDR3 DNA reads as TGTGCCAGCAGCAACGGACTGATCTATGGCTACACCTTC.